These 21 T cell receptor beta chains came from one sample sequenced in a study of cytomegalovirus exposure and HLA in healthy donors. Some clones are missing from TCRdb's copy, which holds only in-frame ones; the method was immunoSEQ multiplex PCR. The top ten hold approximately 16% of the sample, which has over 150,000 clones, around 85% seen once. Sequenced sample: PBMCs. Every receptor here comes from a man younger than 35 in good health and CMV-seropositive.

The V gene is TRBV10-3, the J gene TRBJ1-2, with TRBD1 as a possible D gene (6 bases). The CDR3 consists of 16 residues. V dropped 0 bases and J dropped 2 bases, with 13 bases sitting between them. Germline assignment: CDR1 ENHRY and CDR2 SYGVKD. The CDR3 reads CAISESNPGVNYGYTF. In nucleotides, the CDR3 is TGTGCCATCAGTGAGTCGAACCCAGGGGTGAACTATGGCTACACCTTC.

This clone was counted a single time. The chain has TRBV5-4 and TRBJ1-1; a weak D match, TRBD1 (5 bases). Germline assignment: CDR1 SGHNT and CDR2 YYREEE (reference sequence). This CDR3 comprises 16 residues. Deletions cut 6 bases from V and 3 bases from J, with 21 bases between. Here the CDR3 reads CASNPAGGGEDTEAFF. CDR3 DNA: TGTGCCAGCAACCCAGCCGGGGGAGGGGAGGACACTGAAGCTTTCTTT.

The chain is built from TRBV2 and TRBJ1-3; no firm D call. Trimming pared 1 base from V and 0 bases from J, leaving 7 bases between. CDR1 and CDR2 from the germline V gene are SNHLY and FYNNEI. The CDR3 is 15 residues long. The CDR3 nucleotides are TGTGCCAGCAGTGAAGAACAGCTCTCTGGAAACACCATATATTTT. This gives the protein CASSEEQLSGNTIYF.

This sequence joins TRBV28 and TRBJ2-7; 9 nucleotides line up with TRBD1. The CDR3 is 15 residues long. The germline V gene encodes CDR1 MDHEN and CDR2 SYDVKM. V lost 5 bases and J lost 5; bases outside the gene matches: 10. The CDR3 region is CASSRGTGMANEQYF. CDR3 nucleotide sequence: TGTGCCAGCAGTCGGGGGACAGGGATGGCCAACGAGCAGTACTTC. The full variable domain, with the rest looked up from reference TRBV28 and TRBJ2-7, is DVKVTQSSRYLVKRTGEKVFLECVQDMDHENMFWYRQDPGLGLRLIYFSYDVKMKEKGDIPEGYSVSREKKERFSLILESASTNQTSMYLCASSRGTGMANEQYFGPGTRLTVT.

The chain has TRBV11-3 and TRBJ2-3; TRBD1 matches at 8 bases. Germline V gives CDR1 SGHNT, CDR2 YENEEA. V dropped 8 bases and J dropped 2; count of bases not matched to a gene: 9. The CDR3 has 15 amino acids. Here the CDR3 reads CASAAPGGYTDTQYF. The CDR3 coding sequence is TGTGCCAGCGCAGCTCCAGGGGGCTACACAGATACGCAGTATTTT.

The V gene is TRBV5-4, the J gene TRBJ2-1; 10 bases match TRBD2. Germline V gives CDR1 SGHNT, CDR2 YYREEE (reference sequence). The CDR3 consists of 15 residues. J lost 9 bases, V lost 0 bases, and 6 bases had no gene match. The CDR3 reads CASSLEAGGPSEQFF. For the CDR3, the DNA is TGTGCCAGCAGCTTGGAAGCGGGAGGGCCAAGTGAGCAGTTCTTC.

The J gene is TRBJ2-7, the V gene TRBV13, with TRBD1 matching 7 bases. This CDR3 is 14 amino acids long. The trim removed 5 bases at V and 2 bases at J, leaving 6 bases unmatched. Germline CDR1 is PRHDT and CDR2 is FYEKMQ (reference sequence). Here the CDR3 reads CASSPQGLPYEQYF. In DNA form, the CDR3 reads TGTGCCAGCAGCCCACAGGGGCTCCCCTACGAGCAGTACTTC.

The chain couples TRBV27 to TRBJ2-3; 7 positions match TRBD2. After removal of 2 bases from V and 9 bases from J, the junction contained 2 bases not matched to a gene. The germline gives CDR1 MNHEY, CDR2 SMNVEV (reference sequence). This CDR3 has 12 residues. Written as DNA, the CDR3 is TGTGCCAGCAGTTTAGGGCGGGAGACGCAGTATTTT. This translates into CASSLGRETQYF.

The chain combines TRBV5-1 with TRBJ2-2; the match to TRBD1 covers 9 bases. CDR1 is SGHRS and CDR2 is YFSETQ in the germline V gene. V lost 5 bases and J lost 4; bases outside the gene matches: 6. CDR3 length equals 15 residues. CDR3 protein: CASRPQGASTGELFF. CDR3 DNA sequence: TGCGCCAGCAGACCACAGGGGGCGAGCACCGGGGAGCTGTTTTTT.

The chain links TRBV9 to TRBJ2-2; 8 nucleotides agree with TRBD2. Trimming at V came to 10 bases and at J to 4 bases, leaving 9 bases not matched to a gene. CDR3 length: 14 residues. Germline V gives CDR1 SGDLS, CDR2 YYNGEE. The DNA for the CDR3 is TGTGCCGGATCAGCGGGAGCGGTCACCGGGGAGCTGTTTTTT. Protein: CAGSAGAVTGELFF.

The count of this clone is one. The chain couples TRBV29-1 to TRBJ2-1; 7 bases fit TRBD2. V dropped 5 bases and J dropped 2; count of bases not matched to a gene: 12. This CDR3 contains 16 residues. Germline V lookup: CDR1 SQVTM, CDR2 ANQGSEA. The CDR3 protein is CSVTDEGRVTYNEQFF. The CDR3 DNA is TGCAGCGTTACCGACGAGGGGAGGGTAACCTACAATGAGCAGTTCTTC.

V is TRBV7-8 and J is TRBJ2-3, with a weak D call TRBD1 (5 bases). Trimming took off 5 bases at V and 2 bases at J, with 8 bases between the two ends. CDR1 and CDR2 from the germline V gene are SGHVS and FQNEAQ. The CDR3 extends over 13 amino acids. The CDR3 DNA reads TGTGCCAGCAGCGCAGGGCACACAGATACGCAGTATTTT. This encodes CASSAGHTDTQYF. Filled out from reference TRBV7-8 and TRBJ2-3, the complete variable domain reads GAGVSQSPRYKVAKRGQDVALRCDPISGHVSLFWYQQALGQGPEFLTYFQNEAQLDKSGLPSDRFFAERPEGSVSTLKIQRTQQEDSAVYLCASSAGHTDTQYFGPGTRLTVL.

The V gene is TRBV20-1, the J gene TRBJ2-5; maybe TRBD2 (5 bases). CDR1 is DFQATT and CDR2 is SNEGSKA in the germline V gene (reference sequence). V was clipped by 6 bases and J by 10 bases, with 12 bases between them. The CDR3 spans 10 residues. CDR3 coding DNA: TGCAGTGCGCAACAAGAGGGCCAGTACTTC. This gives the protein CSAQQEGQYF.

The V call is TRBV2, the J call TRBJ1-2; no reliable D call. The V gene lost 6 bases and the J gene lost 6 bases, with 17 bases spanning the gap. The CDR3 is 14 amino acids. Germline V lookup: CDR1 SNHLY, CDR2 FYNNEI. CDR3 nucleotide sequence: TGTGCCAGCAGGGGAGATAGCACCTCTAATGGCTACACCTTC. This encodes CASRGDSTSNGYTF.

V gene TRBV2 combines with J gene TRBJ2-1; 9 nucleotides align to TRBD2. The CDR3 extends over 11 amino acids. The germline V gene encodes CDR1 SNHLY and CDR2 FYNNEI. The V gene end was trimmed by 8 bases and the J gene end by 8 bases; junction bases not matched to a gene: 1. In DNA, the CDR3 is TGTGCCAGCGCTAGCGGGGATGAGCAGTTCTTC. Amino acid sequence: CASASGDEQFF. The whole variable domain, filled in from reference TRBV2 and TRBJ2-1, reads EPEVTQTPSHQVTQMGQEVILRCVPISNHLYFYWYRQILGQKVEFLVSFYNNEISEKSEIFDDQFSVERPDGSNFTLKIRSTKLEDSAMYFCASASGDEQFFGPGTRLTVL.

The chain has TRBV13 and TRBJ2-3, with 11 bases that match TRBD2. V shed 2 bases and J 0 bases; nucleotides not matched to a gene: 19. Looked up from germline, CDR1 is PRHDT and CDR2 is FYEKMQ (reference sequence). This CDR3 contains 22 residues. CDR3 bases: TGTGCCAGCAGCTTATCCGTTCTAGGTCGGCTAGCGGGGGGCCAGAGCACAGATACGCAGTATTTT. Translating it yields CASSLSVLGRLAGGQSTDTQYF.

This sequence joins TRBV28 and TRBJ2-5; D is possibly TRBD1 (5 bases). V lost 1 base to trimming and J lost 5 bases, with 20 bases between them. Germline CDR1 MDHEN, CDR2 SYDVKM. This CDR3 is 17 amino acids long. CDR3 loop: CASSLFLLGQNGETQYF. CDR3 DNA: TGTGCCAGCAGTTTATTTCTTCTTGGACAAAATGGGGAGACCCAGTACTTC.

V is TRBV5-1 and J is TRBJ1-2; 10 bases are a match to TRBD1. Germline trimming cut 1 base from V and 5 bases from J; bases unmatched to any gene: 11. The V gene's germline CDR1 is SGHRS and CDR2 YFSETQ. The CDR3 is made up of 17 amino acids. The CDR3 coding sequence is TGCGCCAGCAGCTTGAACGCAGACAGGGGGCTTGAGTATGGCTACACCTTC. This sequence encodes CASSLNADRGLEYGYTF. Variable domain in full (rest from reference TRBV5-1 and TRBJ1-2): KAGVTQTPRYLIKTRGQQVTLSCSPISGHRSVSWYQQTPGQGLQFLFEYFSETQRNKGNFPGRFSGRQFSNSRSEMNVSTLELGDSALYLCASSLNADRGLEYGYTFGSGTRLTVV.

In its sample, this clone was seen a few times. The chain employs TRBV28 and TRBJ1-2; a weak D match, TRBD1 (5 bases). Germline V lookup: CDR1 MDHEN, CDR2 SYDVKM. The CDR3 length is 12 residues. The ends were cut back, 7 bases at V and 4 bases at J, with 10 bases in the middle. The CDR3 DNA reads TGTGCCAGCATAGGACACGTCTATGGCTACACCTTC. It yields the protein CASIGHVYGYTF.

Only a few counts were recorded for this clone. The rearrangement uses TRBV29-1 and TRBJ2-7; TRBD2 might be the D (7 bases). Germline CDR1 and CDR2: SQVTM and ANQGSEA. V was pared by 4 bases and J by 2 bases, with 9 bases between. The CDR3 has 12 residues. CDR3 nucleotide sequence: TGCAGCGTTGTCGGGGGGCCCTACGAGCAGTACTTC. Its protein is CSVVGGPYEQYF.

This sequence joins TRBV5-1 and TRBJ1-2, with 7 bases lining up with TRBD1. The CDR3 runs 15 residues. V trimming: 4 bases; J trimming: 8 bases; junction bases outside the gene matches: 14. CDR1 and CDR2 (germline): SGHRS, YFSETQ. The CDR3 DNA sequence: TGCGCCAGCAGCCTTATTCTGCGACAGGGTTTCGGCTACACCTTC. It translates to CASSLILRQGFGYTF. Drawing the rest from reference TRBV5-1 and TRBJ1-2, the complete variable domain is KAGVTQTPRYLIKTRGQQVTLSCSPISGHRSVSWYQQTPGQGLQFLFEYFSETQRNKGNFPGRFSGRQFSNSRSEMNVSTLELGDSALYLCASSLILRQGFGYTFGSGTRLTVV.